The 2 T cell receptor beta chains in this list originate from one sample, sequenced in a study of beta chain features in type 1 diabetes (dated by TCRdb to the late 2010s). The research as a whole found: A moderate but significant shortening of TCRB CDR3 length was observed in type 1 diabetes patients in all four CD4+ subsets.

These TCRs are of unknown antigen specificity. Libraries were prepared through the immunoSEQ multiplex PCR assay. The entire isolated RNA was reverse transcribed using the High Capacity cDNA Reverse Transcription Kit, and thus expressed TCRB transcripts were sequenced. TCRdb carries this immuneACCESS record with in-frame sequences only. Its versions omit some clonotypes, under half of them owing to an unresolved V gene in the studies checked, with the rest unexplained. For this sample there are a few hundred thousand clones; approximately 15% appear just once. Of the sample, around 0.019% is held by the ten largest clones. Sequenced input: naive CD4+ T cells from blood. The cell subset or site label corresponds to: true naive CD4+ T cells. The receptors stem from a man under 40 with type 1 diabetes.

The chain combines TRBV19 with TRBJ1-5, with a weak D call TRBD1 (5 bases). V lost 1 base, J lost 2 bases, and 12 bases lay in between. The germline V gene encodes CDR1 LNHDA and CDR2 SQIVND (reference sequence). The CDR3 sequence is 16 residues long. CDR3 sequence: CASSIARGNGNQPQHF. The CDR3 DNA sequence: TGTGCCAGTAGTATAGCCCGGGGGAACGGCAATCAGCCCCAGCATTTT. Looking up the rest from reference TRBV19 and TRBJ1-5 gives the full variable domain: DGGITQSPKYLFRKEGQNVTLSCEQNLNHDAMYWYRQDPGQGLRLIYYSQIVNDFQKGDIAEGYSVSREKKESFPLTVTSAQKNPTAFYLCASSIARGNGNQPQHFGDGTRLSIL.

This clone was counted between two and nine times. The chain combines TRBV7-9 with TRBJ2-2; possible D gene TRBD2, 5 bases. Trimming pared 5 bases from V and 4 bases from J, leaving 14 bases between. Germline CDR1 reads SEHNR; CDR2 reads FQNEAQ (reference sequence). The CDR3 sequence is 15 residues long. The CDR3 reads CASSIEGRRTGELFF. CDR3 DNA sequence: TGTGCCAGCAGCATTGAGGGTCGGCGCACCGGGGAGCTGTTTTTT.